These T cell receptor beta chains were read from a single sample in a study of blood T cell repertoires in COVID-19. TCRdb's copy holds only in-frame clones and misses some; the assay was immunoSEQ multiplex PCR. The sample holds about 240,000 clones, roughly 80% seen once. The material sequenced was peripheral blood. Every receptor here comes from a woman of 80 years or more with acute or convalescent COVID-19. Each CDR3 is given with its conserved first and last residue. A D gene is named only where the DNA matches it firmly. Clone size is not always given. Where it is, it says once, few, many or a class for expanded clones.

J: TRBJ2-7; D: -; V: TRBV4-1; size: -; DNA: TGCGCCAGCAGCCAAGTCCCAGGGGTTTCCTCCGAGCAGTACTTC; CDR3: CASSQVPGVSSEQYF
J: TRBJ2-2; D: TRBD1; V: TRBV5-1; size: once; DNA: TGCGCCAGCAGCCCGGCCGGGACAGGCGTGCTGTTTTTT; CDR3: CASSPAGTGVLFF
J: TRBJ1-3; D: -; V: TRBV6-6; size: -; DNA: TGTGCCAGCAGTTACCCCCAAGGGGTCGGAAACACCATATATTTT; CDR3: CASSYPQGVGNTIYF
J: TRBJ1-1; D: TRBD1; V: TRBV19; size: -; DNA: TGTGCCAGTAGTTCGACCGGGACAGGGAGGACTGAAGCTTTCTTT; CDR3: CASSSTGTGRTEAFF
J: TRBJ2-2; D: TRBD2; V: TRBV9; size: few; DNA: TGTGCCAGCAGCGTAGTGGCTAGCGGGGGGGCTTTGACCGGGGAGCTGTTTTTT; CDR3: CASSVVASGGALTGELFF
J: TRBJ2-7; D: TRBD2; V: TRBV10-2; size: -; DNA: TGCGCCAGCATGCATAGCGGGGGGGCCGCCGAGCAGTACTTC; CDR3: CASMHSGGAAEQYF
J: TRBJ2-7; D: -; V: TRBV2; size: -; DNA: TGTGCCAGCAGTGAATCGAGGTACGAGCAGTACTTC; CDR3: CASSESRYEQYF
J: TRBJ1-3; D: -; V: TRBV7-9; size: -; DNA: TGTGCCAGCAGTCACAGGCTATCCCCAGGAAACACCATATATTTT; CDR3: CASSHRLSPGNTIYF
J: TRBJ2-3; D: TRBD2; V: TRBV4-2; size: -; DNA: TGTGCCAGCAGCCCTACTAGCGGGGGCACAGATACGCAGTATTTT; CDR3: CASSPTSGGTDTQYF
J: TRBJ1-6; D: TRBD1; V: TRBV18; size: once; DNA: TGTGCCAGCTCGCCCCCAGGGGGTTATGGGAATTCACCCCTCCACTTT; CDR3: CASSPPGGYGNSPLHF